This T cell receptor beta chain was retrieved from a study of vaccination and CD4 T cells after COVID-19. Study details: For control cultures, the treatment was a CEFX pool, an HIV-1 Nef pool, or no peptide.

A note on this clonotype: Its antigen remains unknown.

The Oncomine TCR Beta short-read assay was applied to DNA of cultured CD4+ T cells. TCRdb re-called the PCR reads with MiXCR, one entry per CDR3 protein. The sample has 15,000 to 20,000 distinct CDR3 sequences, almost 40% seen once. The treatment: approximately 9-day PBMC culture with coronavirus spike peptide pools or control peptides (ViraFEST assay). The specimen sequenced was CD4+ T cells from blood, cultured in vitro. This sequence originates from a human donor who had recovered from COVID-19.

CDR3 residues: CAISRDTDTQYF. CDR3 sequence (DNA): TGTGCCATCAGTAGGGACACAGATACGCAGTATTTT. The chain recombines TRBV10-3 with TRBJ2-3; no firm D call. CDR1 and CDR2 (germline): ENHRY, SYGVKD. Deletions cut 5 bases from V and 2 bases from J, with 5 bases between. The CDR3 length is 12 residues.